This T cell receptor beta chain was observed in a study of T cell responses to AZD1222 COVID-19 vaccine. Germline values: CDR1 MNHEY, CDR2 SVGAGI. V was trimmed by 6 bases and J by 4 bases, leaving 3 bases between them. The CDR3 length is 11 residues. Generated by immunoSEQ multiplex PCR, the TCRdb table keeps only in-frame clones and is missing some. The repertoire includes about 130,000 clones, under 90% of them detected once, and roughly 6.3% sits in the top ten. This sequence originates from an adult in good health. The input for sequencing was peripheral blood, taken on day 0 of AZD1222 vaccination. The chain uses TRBV6-5 and TRBJ2-2; D gene ambiguous. The DNA of the CDR3 is TGTGCCAGCAGCTCCACCGGGGAGCTGTTTTTT. Its translation: CASSSTGELFF.